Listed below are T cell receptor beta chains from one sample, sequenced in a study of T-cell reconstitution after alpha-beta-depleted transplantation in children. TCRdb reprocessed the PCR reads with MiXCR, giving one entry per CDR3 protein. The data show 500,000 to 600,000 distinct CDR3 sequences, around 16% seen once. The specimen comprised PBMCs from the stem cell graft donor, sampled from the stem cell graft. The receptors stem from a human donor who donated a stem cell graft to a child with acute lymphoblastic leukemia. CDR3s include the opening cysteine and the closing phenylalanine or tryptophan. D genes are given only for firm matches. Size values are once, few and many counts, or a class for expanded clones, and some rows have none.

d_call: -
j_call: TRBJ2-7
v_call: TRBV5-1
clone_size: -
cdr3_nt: TGCGCCAGCAGCTTGTATAGCGAGAACGAGCAGTACTTC
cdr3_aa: CASSLYSENEQYF

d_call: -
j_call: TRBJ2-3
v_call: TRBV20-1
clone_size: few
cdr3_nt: TGCAGTGCTCCGAAGAAGTACGGCACAGATACGCAGTATTTT
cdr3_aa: CSAPKKYGTDTQYF

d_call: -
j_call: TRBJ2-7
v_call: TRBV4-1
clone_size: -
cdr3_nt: TGCGCCAGCAGCCCGGGACTGCCGGAGGACTACGAGCAGTACTTC
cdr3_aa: CASSPGLPEDYEQYF

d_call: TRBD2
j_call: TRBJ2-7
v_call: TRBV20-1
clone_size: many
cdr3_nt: TGCAGTGCAACAAGGACTAGCGAACCCTACGAGCAGTACTTC
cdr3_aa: CSATRTSEPYEQYF

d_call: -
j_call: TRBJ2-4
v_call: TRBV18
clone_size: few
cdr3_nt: TGTGCCAGCTCAGGGTCGGGACGCACTGACATTCAGTACTTC
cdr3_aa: CASSGSGRTDIQYF

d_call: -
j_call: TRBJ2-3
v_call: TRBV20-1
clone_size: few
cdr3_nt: TGCAGTGCTAGAGCCGGGCCCACAGATACGCAGTATTTT
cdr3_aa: CSARAGPTDTQYF

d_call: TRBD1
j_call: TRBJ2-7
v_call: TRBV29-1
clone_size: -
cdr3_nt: TGCAGCGTTTGGGACAGCAGCTCCTACGAGCAGTACTTC
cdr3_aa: CSVWDSSSYEQYF

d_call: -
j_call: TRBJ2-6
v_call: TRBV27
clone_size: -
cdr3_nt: TGTGCCAGCAGCCCTGGCTCAGGGGTTTATCACTCTGGGGCCAACGTCCTGACTTTC
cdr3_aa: CASSPGSGVYHSGANVLTF

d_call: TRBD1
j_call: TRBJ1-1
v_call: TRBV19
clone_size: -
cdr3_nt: TGTGCCAGTACCCAAACGGACAGGGGGTCGAACACTGAAGCTTTCTTT
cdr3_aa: CASTQTDRGSNTEAFF

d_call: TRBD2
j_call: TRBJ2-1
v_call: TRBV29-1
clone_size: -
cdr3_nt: TGCAGCGTCGTGGGACTAGCCAATGAGCAGTTCTTC
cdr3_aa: CSVVGLANEQFF

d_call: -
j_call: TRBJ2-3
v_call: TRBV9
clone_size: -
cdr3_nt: TGTGCCAGCAGCTCGACTCCATTCACAGATACGCAGTATTTT
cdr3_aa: CASSSTPFTDTQYF

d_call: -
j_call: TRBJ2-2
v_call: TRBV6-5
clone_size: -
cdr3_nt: TGTGCCAGCATTACCCGATTTCGACAGGACGACACCGGGGAGCTGTTTTTT
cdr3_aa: CASITRFRQDDTGELFF

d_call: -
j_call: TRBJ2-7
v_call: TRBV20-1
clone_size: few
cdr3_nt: TGCAGTGCTAGGTTGCGGGGAGCCTCGGGGGAGCAGTACTTC
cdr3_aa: CSARLRGASGEQYF

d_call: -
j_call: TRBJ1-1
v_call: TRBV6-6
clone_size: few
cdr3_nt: TGTGCCAGCAGTTACAAGTGGGACACTGAAGCTTTCTTT
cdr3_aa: CASSYKWDTEAFF

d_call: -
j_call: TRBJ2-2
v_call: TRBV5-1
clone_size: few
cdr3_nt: TGCGCCAGCAGCTTGGAAGGTTGGGGGAACACCGGGGAGCTGTTTTTT
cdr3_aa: CASSLEGWGNTGELFF

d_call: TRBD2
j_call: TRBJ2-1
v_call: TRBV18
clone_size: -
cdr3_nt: TGTGCCAGCACCCCCGGACTAGCGGACAATGAGCAGTTCTTC
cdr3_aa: CASTPGLADNEQFF

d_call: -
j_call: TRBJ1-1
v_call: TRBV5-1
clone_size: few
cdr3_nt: TGCGCCAGCAGCTTGGAAGCAGGGAGGGGTTTTACCGCTGAAGCTTTCTTT
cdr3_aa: CASSLEAGRGFTAEAFF

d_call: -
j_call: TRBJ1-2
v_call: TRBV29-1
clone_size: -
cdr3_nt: TGCAGCGTGGGAACCCTTGGAAATCGAGACTATGGCTACACCTTC
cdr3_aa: CSVGTLGNRDYGYTF

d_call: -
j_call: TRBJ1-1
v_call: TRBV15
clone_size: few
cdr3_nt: TGTGCCACCAGCAGAGATAATCAGGGACAAGCTTTCTTT
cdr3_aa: CATSRDNQGQAFF

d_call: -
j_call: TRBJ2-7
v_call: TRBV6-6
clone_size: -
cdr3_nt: TGTGCCAGCAGTTACTCATCTGGGGGCGAGCAGTACTTC
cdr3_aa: CASSYSSGGEQYF

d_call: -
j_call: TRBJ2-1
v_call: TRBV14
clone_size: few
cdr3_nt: TGTGCCAGCAGCCTCCAGGGGGCTAGCGGGGAGTGGAACCCCTACAATGAGCAGTTCTTC
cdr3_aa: CASSLQGASGEWNPYNEQFF

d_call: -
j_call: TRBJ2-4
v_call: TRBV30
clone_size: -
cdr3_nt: TGTGCCTGGAGTGTACTAGGCCTGGCTATTCAGTACTTC
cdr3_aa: CAWSVLGLAIQYF

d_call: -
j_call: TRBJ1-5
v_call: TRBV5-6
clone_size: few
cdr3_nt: TGTGCCAGCAGCCGCCGAATGCAGCCCCAGCATTTT
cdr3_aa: CASSRRMQPQHF

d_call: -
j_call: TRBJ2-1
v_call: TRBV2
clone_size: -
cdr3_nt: TGTGCCAGCGAAAAGGGCTCGAGCTCCTACAATGAGCAGTTCTTC
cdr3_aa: CASEKGSSSYNEQFF

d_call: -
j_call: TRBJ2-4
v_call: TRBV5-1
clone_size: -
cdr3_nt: TGCGCCAGCAGCTTGGACGGATCCAAAAACATTCAGTACTTC
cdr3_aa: CASSLDGSKNIQYF

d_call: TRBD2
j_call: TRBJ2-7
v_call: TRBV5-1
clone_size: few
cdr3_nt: TGCGCCAGCAGCTTGTTTTTCGGACTAGAAGGCTACGAGCAGTACTTC
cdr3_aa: CASSLFFGLEGYEQYF

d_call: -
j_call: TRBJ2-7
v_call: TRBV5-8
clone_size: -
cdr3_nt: TGTGCCAGCAGCTTGGCGCCCAGGACCTACGAGCAGTACTTC
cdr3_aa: CASSLAPRTYEQYF

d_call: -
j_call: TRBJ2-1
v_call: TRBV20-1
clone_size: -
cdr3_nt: TGCAGTGCTAGAGATCTTGAGAATGAGCAGTTCTTC
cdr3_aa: CSARDLENEQFF

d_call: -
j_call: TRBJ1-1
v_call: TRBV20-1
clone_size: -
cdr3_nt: TGCAGTGCTAGAGTTAATGTAGACCATGTGAACACTGAAGCTTTCTTT
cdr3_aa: CSARVNVDHVNTEAFF

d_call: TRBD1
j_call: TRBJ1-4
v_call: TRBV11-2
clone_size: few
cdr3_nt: TGTGCCAGCAGCGGACAGGGCGTACGGGAAAAACTGTTTTTT
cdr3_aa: CASSGQGVREKLFF

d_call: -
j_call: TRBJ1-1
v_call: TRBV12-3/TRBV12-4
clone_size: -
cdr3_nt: TGTGCCAGCAGAGCTCACAGGGCTCTGAACACTGAAGCTTTCTTT
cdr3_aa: CASRAHRALNTEAFF

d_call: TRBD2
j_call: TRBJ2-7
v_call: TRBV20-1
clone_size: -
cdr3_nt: TGCAGTGCTCACACCGGGACTAGCGAGACCTACGAGCAGTACTTC
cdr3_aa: CSAHTGTSETYEQYF

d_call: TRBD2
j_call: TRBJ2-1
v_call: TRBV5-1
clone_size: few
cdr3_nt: TGCGCCAGCAGCCTGTCTAGCGGTCACTCCTACAATGAGCAGTTCTTC
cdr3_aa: CASSLSSGHSYNEQFF

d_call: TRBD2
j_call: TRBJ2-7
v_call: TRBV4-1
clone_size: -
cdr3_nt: TGCGCCAGCAGCCAAGGACTAGCGGGAGACGTGTCCTACGAGCAGTACTTC
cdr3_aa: CASSQGLAGDVSYEQYF

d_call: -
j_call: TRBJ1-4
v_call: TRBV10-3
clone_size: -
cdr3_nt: TGTGCCATCAGTGAGGGGCCACCAACTAATGAAAAACTGTTTTTT
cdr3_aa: CAISEGPPTNEKLFF

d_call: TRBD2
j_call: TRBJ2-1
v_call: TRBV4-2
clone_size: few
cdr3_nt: TGTGCCAGCAGCCGTGGGACTAGCGGGAGGACGAATGAGCAGTTCTTC
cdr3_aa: CASSRGTSGRTNEQFF

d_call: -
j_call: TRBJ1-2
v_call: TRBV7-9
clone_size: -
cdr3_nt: TGTGCCAGCAGCTGGGGCACGACAGTTACTAACTATGGCTACACCTTC
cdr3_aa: CASSWGTTVTNYGYTF

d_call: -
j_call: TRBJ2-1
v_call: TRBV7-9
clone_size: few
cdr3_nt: TGTGCCATCCTCCGGGACCCTGAGCAGTTCTTC
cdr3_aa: CAILRDPEQFF

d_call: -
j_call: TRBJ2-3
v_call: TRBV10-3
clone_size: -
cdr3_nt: TGTGCCATCGGCCGTTTTTCTGGCACAGATACGCAGTATTTT
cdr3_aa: CAIGRFSGTDTQYF

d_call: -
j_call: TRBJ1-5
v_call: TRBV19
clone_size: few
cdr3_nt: TGTGCCAGTTCTAGCGGACTTGTACATCAGCCCCAGCATTTT
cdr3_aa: CASSSGLVHQPQHF

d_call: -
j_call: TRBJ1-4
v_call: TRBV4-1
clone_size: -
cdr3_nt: TGCGCCAGCAGGAACAGGTGGGATGAAAAACTGTTTTTT
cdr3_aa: CASRNRWDEKLFF

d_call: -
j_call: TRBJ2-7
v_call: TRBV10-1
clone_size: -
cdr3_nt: TGCGCCAGCAGTGAGTCTGGCAGTCTGGGCTCGGAGCAGTACTTC
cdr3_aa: CASSESGSLGSEQYF

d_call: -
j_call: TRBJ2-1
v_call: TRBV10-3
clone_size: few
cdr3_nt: TGTGCCATCGACAGGGAGGGGGGGTCGGCCTACAATGAGCAGTTCTTC
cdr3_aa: CAIDREGGSAYNEQFF

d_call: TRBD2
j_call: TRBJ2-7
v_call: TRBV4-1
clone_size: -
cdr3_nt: TGCGCCAGCAGCCAAGATCCTAGCGGGAGGCACGAGCAGTACTTC
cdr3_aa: CASSQDPSGRHEQYF

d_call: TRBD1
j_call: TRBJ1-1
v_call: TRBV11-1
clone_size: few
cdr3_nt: TGTGCCAGCAGCTTATTGGGACAGCTGAACACTGAAGCTTTCTTT
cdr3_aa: CASSLLGQLNTEAFF

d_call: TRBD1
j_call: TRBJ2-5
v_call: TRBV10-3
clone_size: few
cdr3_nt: TGTGCCATCAGTGGGGTGGACAGGGGGCAGGAGGAGACCCAGTACTTC
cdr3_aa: CAISGVDRGQEETQYF

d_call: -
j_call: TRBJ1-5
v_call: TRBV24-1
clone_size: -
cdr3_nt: TGTGCCACCAGTGATTTGCAACGGGGGCGTACTGGGCAGCCCCAGCATTTT
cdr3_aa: CATSDLQRGRTGQPQHF